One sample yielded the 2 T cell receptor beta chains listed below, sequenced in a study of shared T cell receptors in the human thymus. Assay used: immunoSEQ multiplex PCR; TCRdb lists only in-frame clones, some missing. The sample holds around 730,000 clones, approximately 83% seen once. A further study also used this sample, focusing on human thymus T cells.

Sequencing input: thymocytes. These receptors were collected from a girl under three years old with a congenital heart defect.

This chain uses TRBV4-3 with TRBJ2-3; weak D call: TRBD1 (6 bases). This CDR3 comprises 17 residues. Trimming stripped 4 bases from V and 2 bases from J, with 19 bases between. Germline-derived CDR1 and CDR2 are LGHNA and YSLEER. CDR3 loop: CASSPRKAGALTDTQYF. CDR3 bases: TGCGCCAGCAGCCCCCGAAAGGCAGGGGCACTCACAGATACGCAGTATTTT.

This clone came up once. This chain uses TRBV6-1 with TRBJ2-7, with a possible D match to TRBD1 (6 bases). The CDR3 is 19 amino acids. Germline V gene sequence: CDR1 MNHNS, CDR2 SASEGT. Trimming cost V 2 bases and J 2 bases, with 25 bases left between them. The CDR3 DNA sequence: TGTGCCAGCAGTGAATTTATTTGGGTAAAACAGGGTAAAACCTACGAGCAGTACTTC. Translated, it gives CASSEFIWVKQGKTYEQYF.